This T cell receptor (beta chain) originates from a study of blood T cell repertoires in COVID-19. Measured with immunoSEQ multiplex PCR; TCRdb has only the in-frame clones, and not every one. Here the sample spans about 210,000 clones, almost 90% being singletons. J lost 2 bases, V lost 4 bases, and 9 bases had no gene match. This CDR3 region has 16 residues. Germline assignment: CDR1 SGHRS and CDR2 YFSETQ. The chain joins TRBV5-1 to TRBJ2-3, with 8 bases fitting TRBD1. The receptor was derived from a man in his late teens or twenties with active or convalescent COVID-19. The source material was peripheral blood. CDR3 coding DNA: TGCGCCAGCAGCCTAGGACAGGGATTTTACACAGATACGCAGTATTTT. Translating gives CASSLGQGFYTDTQYF.